Each of the 13 T cell receptor beta chains below was sequenced from the same sample in a study of T cells in Graves' hyperthyroidism and ophthalmopathy. Amplified TCR beta CDR3 regions derived from RNA transcripts. HTBI primers were the set used in a first-round RT-PCR of the TCR CDR3. TCRdb re-derived calls from the multiplex PCR reads in MiXCR, one entry per CDR3 protein. The table lists approximately 250,000 distinct CDR3 sequences, over 20% of them singletons, with under 40% in the top ten. Sequenced input: blood. These receptor sequences come from a woman between 35 and 50 years old with Graves' ophthalmopathy.

On this clonotype: A much bigger clone sits one base away, suggesting this may be a read error. The conserved phenylalanine or tryptophan normally closing the CDR3 is absent here, so this likely arose from a read error. V gene TRBV20-1 combines with J gene TRBJ1-5; D ambiguous. This CDR3 has 13 residues. Deletions cut 8 bases from V and 7 bases from J, with 18 bases between. Germline loops: CDR1 DFQATT, CDR2 SNEGSKA (reference sequence). The CDR3 loop is CSPLGIGVQPQHL. The CDR3 DNA is TGCAGTCCCCTGGGGATTGGTGTGCAGCCCCAGCATCTT.

This clonotype was observed at least ten times. The chain links TRBV28 to TRBJ2-7; tentatively, D is TRBD1 (6 bases). Deletions cut 6 bases from V and 0 bases from J, with 15 bases between. Germline assignment: CDR1 MDHEN and CDR2 SYDVKM. The CDR3 has 15 amino acids. CDR3 coding DNA: TGTGCCAGCAGCTCCTCCGGGACAATCTCCTACGAGCAGTACTTC. Amino acids: CASSSSGTISYEQYF.

This clonotype was counted at least ten times. The chain combines TRBV4-2 with TRBJ2-7, with D maybe TRBD1 (5 bases). The germline gives CDR1 LGHNA, CDR2 YNFKEQ. There are 14 residues in the CDR3. Trimming shortened V by 4 bases and J by 0 bases, and 10 bases separated the two germline ends. In nucleotides, the CDR3 is TGTGCCAGCAGCCGAACGACAGACTCCTACGAGCAGTACTTC. Residues: CASSRTTDSYEQYF.

Many counts were recorded for this clonotype. The chain links TRBV28 to TRBJ2-7, with TRBD2 identical over 15 bases. The CDR3 loop spans 19 amino acids. CDR1 MDHEN and CDR2 SYDVKM come from the germline V gene. The V gene end was trimmed by 2 bases and the J gene end by 1 base; junction bases not matched to a gene: 9. The CDR3: CASSLRGLAGGKSSYEQYF. The CDR3 DNA reads TGTGCCAGCAGTTTAAGGGGACTAGCGGGAGGAAAAAGTTCCTACGAGCAGTACTTC. Full variable domain (missing parts from reference TRBV28 and TRBJ2-7): DVKVTQSSRYLVKRTGEKVFLECVQDMDHENMFWYRQDPGLGLRLIYFSYDVKMKEKGDIPEGYSVSREKKERFSLILESASTNQTSMYLCASSLRGLAGGKSSYEQYFGPGTRLTVT.

This clonotype was counted ten times or more. DNA for the CDR3: TGTGCCAGCAGTGGACAGGGAGTTACGTACGGCTACACCTTC. Translated: CASSGQGVTYGYTF. The rearrangement joins TRBV6-1 to TRBJ1-2; 7 nucleotides align to TRBD1. J was trimmed by 8 bases and V by 4 bases; bases with no gene match: 10. Germline-derived CDR1 and CDR2 are MNHNS and SASEGT. This CDR3 region has 14 residues.

This clonotype has a count of ten or more. The gene calls are TRBV9 and TRBJ2-7; D might be TRBD2 (6 bases). V lost 4 bases, J lost 4 bases, and 18 bases lay in between. The germline V gene encodes CDR1 SGDLS and CDR2 YYNGEE. This CDR3 contains 15 residues. CDR3 region: CASSSGEAGFYEQYF. DNA for the CDR3: TGTGCCAGCAGCTCGGGGGAAGCAGGCTTTTACGAGCAGTACTTC.

This clonotype was found many times. V and J are TRBV4-2 and TRBJ1-1; D gene ambiguous. Germline CDR1 LGHNA, CDR2 YNFKEQ. The CDR3 has 15 amino acids. The V and J ends lost 1 base and 0 bases respectively, with 9 bases between them. As DNA, the CDR3 is TGTGCCAGCAGCCAAGGTGAAGCGGTGAACACTGAAGCTTTCTTT. Its protein product is CASSQGEAVNTEAFF.

Many counts were recorded for this clonotype. The V call is TRBV7-3, the J call TRBJ2-5, with 7 positions matching TRBD2. Germline CDR1 SGHTA, CDR2 FQGTGA. CDR3 length equals 15 residues. After removal of 1 base from V and 5 bases from J, the junction contained 7 bases not matched to a gene. For the CDR3, the DNA is TGTGCCAGCAGCTTAAATAAGGCTAGCGGCGAGACCCAGTACTTC. It yields the protein CASSLNKASGETQYF.

This clonotype was observed many times. This sequence joins TRBV4-1 and TRBJ1-2, with no clear D. The CDR3 runs to 13 residues. The V end was cut by 1 base, the J end by 4 bases, with 7 bases between. The germline gives CDR1 MGHRA, CDR2 YSYEKL. As DNA, the CDR3 is TGCGCCAGCAGCCAAGGAGTTTCCTATGGCTACACCTTC. This encodes CASSQGVSYGYTF.

The genes are TRBV11-2 and TRBJ1-1, with D possibly being TRBD1 (6 bases). The CDR3 is 16 amino acids. The V end lost 5 bases, the J end lost 0 bases, and 16 bases lay between the germline ends. The germline gives CDR1 SGHAT, CDR2 FQNNGV. Written as DNA, the CDR3 is TGTGCCAGCAGCCTACAGGGAACCAAGATGAACACTGAAGCTTTCTTT. Translating it yields CASSLQGTKMNTEAFF.

The sample holds many counts of this clonotype. The chain links TRBV20-1 to TRBJ1-1, with 7 bases lining up with TRBD1. V shed 2 bases and J 5 bases; nucleotides not matched to a gene: 14. This CDR3 has 16 amino acids. Germline V gives CDR1 DFQATT, CDR2 SNEGSKA (reference sequence). In DNA form, the CDR3 reads TGCAGTGCTAGATACCCCACTACAGGGGTTGGGACTGAAGCTTTCTTT. It codes for CSARYPTTGVGTEAFF.

In this sample, this clonotype turned up many times. The gene calls are TRBV7-8 and TRBJ1-4; D not resolved. Germline V CDR1 and CDR2: SGHVS, FQNEAQ. The CDR3 consists of 14 residues. V was pared by 1 base and J by 5 bases, with 8 bases between. The CDR3 here is CASSLGRLNEKLFF. CDR3 sequence (DNA): TGTGCCAGCAGCTTAGGACGGCTAAATGAAAAACTGTTTTTT.

This clonotype has a single count. This chain uses TRBV6-2 or TRBV6-3 with TRBJ1-2; TRBD1 matches 8 bases. The CDR3 loop spans 15 amino acids. Losses at the gene ends were 6 bases for V and 6 bases for J; bases not matched to a gene: 12. Germline V gene lookup returns CDR1 MNHEY and CDR2 SVGEGT. The CDR3 DNA sequence: TGTGCCAGCAGCAGTACCTGGACAGGGAATCATGGCTACACCTTC. Protein sequence: CASSSTWTGNHGYTF.